The 8 T cell receptor beta chains presented below share a single source sample, sequenced in a study of T cell responses to AZD1222 COVID-19 vaccine. Data came from immunoSEQ multiplex PCR; TCRdb stores just in-frame clones and leaves some out. This table holds approximately 160,000 clones, 90% found once. Material: peripheral blood, obtained on day 0 of AZD1222 vaccination. Receptors were obtained from an adult in good health.

The chain couples TRBV2 to TRBJ1-2, with 7 bases aligning to TRBD1. The length of the CDR3 is 14 residues. In germline, CDR1 is SNHLY, CDR2 FYNNEI. Trimming took 7 bases from V and 4 from J; bases not matched to a gene: 9. The CDR3 is CASKSGQSRYGYTF. CDR3 nucleotides: TGTGCCAGCAAATCGGGACAGTCGCGCTATGGCTACACCTTC.

The rearrangement links TRBV4-1 to TRBJ1-5; D is unresolved. The CDR3 is 15 residues long. CDR1 MGHRA and CDR2 YSYEKL come from the germline V gene. V was pared by 0 bases and J by 7 bases, with 13 bases between. CDR3 residues: CASSQDRGLYQPQHF. In DNA, the CDR3 is TGCGCCAGCAGCCAAGATCGAGGGCTTTACCAGCCCCAGCATTTT.

V gene TRBV4-3 combines with J gene TRBJ1-1; D is possibly TRBD1 (6 bases). Germline CDR1 is LGHNA and CDR2 is YSLEER. Trimming removed 4 bases from V and 5 bases from J, with 14 bases in between. The CDR3 runs to 14 residues. CDR3 residues: CASSREFRGTEAFF. CDR3 bases: TGCGCCAGCAGCCGAGAATTCAGGGGAACTGAAGCTTTCTTT.

The chain has TRBV19 and TRBJ1-2; the D gene is possibly TRBD1 (6 bases). Germline lookup yields CDR1 LNHDA and CDR2 SQIVND (reference sequence). Trimming left V 3 bases short and J 1 base short, with 15 bases between. The CDR3 loop spans 16 amino acids. CDR3 sequence: CASSIPSGHINYGYTF. The CDR3 DNA is TGTGCCAGTAGTATCCCATCGGGACACATTAACTATGGCTACACCTTC. Combining the CDR3 with reference TRBV19 and TRBJ1-2 gives the whole variable domain DGGITQSPKYLFRKEGQNVTLSCEQNLNHDAMYWYRQDPGQGLRLIYYSQIVNDFQKGDIAEGYSVSREKKESFPLTVTSAQKNPTAFYLCASSIPSGHINYGYTFGSGTRLTVV.

This sequence joins TRBV5-6 and TRBJ1-5; perhaps TRBD1 as D (6 bases). V was trimmed by 0 bases and J by 6 bases, leaving 13 bases between them. CDR1 is SGHDT and CDR2 is YYEEEE in the germline V gene. This CDR3 has 15 amino acids. The CDR3, as DNA: TGTGCCAGCAGCTTGGACAGGGTTCCTAGTCAGCCCCAGCATTTT. This encodes CASSLDRVPSQPQHF.

This chain joins TRBV6-4 and TRBJ1-6; D is ambiguous. This CDR3 spans 15 amino acids. Germline loops: CDR1 MRHNA, CDR2 SNTAGT. Trimming took 6 bases from V and 7 from J, leaving 16 bases between them. CDR3 sequence (DNA): TGTGCCAGCAGAGCGTTGAGGGAGAAAAATTCACCCCTCCACTTT. It codes for CASRALREKNSPLHF.

V is TRBV2 and J is TRBJ2-7; 12 nucleotides line up with TRBD1. The germline gives CDR1 SNHLY, CDR2 FYNNEI. This CDR3 comprises 12 residues. Losses at the gene ends were 6 bases for V and 8 bases for J; bases not matched to a gene: 2. This chain's CDR3 is CASSGTGGKQYF. DNA for the CDR3: TGTGCCAGCAGCGGGACAGGGGGCAAGCAGTACTTC.

For this clone: The sample holds other DNA sequences that translate to the same CDR3. The V and J genes are TRBV5-1 and TRBJ1-1; no definite D call. This CDR3 has 12 amino acids. The V gene's germline CDR1 is SGHRS and CDR2 YFSETQ. The germline V and J ends were trimmed by 2 bases and 5 bases, with 7 bases remaining between them. CDR3 sequence (DNA): TGCGCCAGCAGCTTTGAGGGAACTGAAGCTTTCTTT. It translates to CASSFEGTEAFF.